Here is one T cell receptor beta chain with its context. Germline CDR1 and CDR2: MNHEY and SMNVEV (reference sequence). Trimming cost V 2 bases and J 3 bases; bases outside gene matches: 3. This CDR3 comprises 15 residues. Assay used: immunoSEQ multiplex PCR; TCRdb lists only in-frame clones, some missing. The sample includes approximately 100,000 clones, roughly 80% seen only once; the top ten take around a fifth. The data stem from a study of blood T cell repertoires in COVID-19. Study at large: Sites in the United States, Italy and Spain provided acute and convalescent COVID-19 samples.

Sequenced input: peripheral blood. The sequence derives from a man between 65 and 85 years old with active or convalescent COVID-19. V usage is TRBV27 and J usage is TRBJ2-1, with 8 bases lining up with TRBD2. The CDR3 DNA reads TGTGCCAGCAGTTTAGACGGGAGGGTCTACAATGAGCAGTTCTTC. Protein: CASSLDGRVYNEQFF.